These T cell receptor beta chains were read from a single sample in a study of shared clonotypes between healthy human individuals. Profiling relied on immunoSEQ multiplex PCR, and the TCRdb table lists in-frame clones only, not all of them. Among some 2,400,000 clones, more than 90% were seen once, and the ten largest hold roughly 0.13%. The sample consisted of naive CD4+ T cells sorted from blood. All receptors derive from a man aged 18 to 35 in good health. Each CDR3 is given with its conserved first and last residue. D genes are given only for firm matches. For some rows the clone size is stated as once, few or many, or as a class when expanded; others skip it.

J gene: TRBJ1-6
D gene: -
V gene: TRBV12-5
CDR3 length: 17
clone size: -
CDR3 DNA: TGTGCTAGTGGTTTGGCCTCTCAACAGGGAGCGAATTCACCCCTCCACTTT
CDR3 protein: CASGLASQQGANSPLHF

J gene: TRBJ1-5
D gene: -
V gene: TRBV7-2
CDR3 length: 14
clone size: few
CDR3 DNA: TGTGCCAGCAGCCTCTCAGGGGTGTATCAGCCCCAGCATTTT
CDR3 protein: CASSLSGVYQPQHF

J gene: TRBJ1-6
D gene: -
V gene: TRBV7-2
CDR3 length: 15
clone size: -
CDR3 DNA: TGTGCCAGCAGCTTAGCAGGGTCTGGTAATTCACCCCTCCACTTT
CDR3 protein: CASSLAGSGNSPLHF

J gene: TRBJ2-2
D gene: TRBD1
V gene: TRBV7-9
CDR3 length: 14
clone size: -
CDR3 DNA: TGTGCCAGCAGACGACAGGGTGACACCGGGGAGCTGTTTTTT
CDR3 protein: CASRRQGDTGELFF

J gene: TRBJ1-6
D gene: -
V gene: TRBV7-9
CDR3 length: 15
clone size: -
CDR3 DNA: TGTGCCAGCAGCTCCCGGGACGGCTCTAATTCACCCCTCCACTTT
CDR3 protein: CASSSRDGSNSPLHF

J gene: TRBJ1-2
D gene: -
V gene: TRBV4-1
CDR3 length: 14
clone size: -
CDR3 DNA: TGCGCCAGCAGCCACCTGACGGCGAACTATGGCTACACCTTC
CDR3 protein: CASSHLTANYGYTF

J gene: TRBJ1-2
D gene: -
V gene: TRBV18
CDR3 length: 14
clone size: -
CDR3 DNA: TGTGCCAGCTCACCAAACACAGGGTCTGGTGGCTACACCTTC
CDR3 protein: CASSPNTGSGGYTF

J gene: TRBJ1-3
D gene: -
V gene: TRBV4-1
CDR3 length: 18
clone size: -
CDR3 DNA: TGCGCCAGCAGCCAAGACTCCGGGCCCGTAAACTCTGGAAACACCATATATTTT
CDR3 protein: CASSQDSGPVNSGNTIYF

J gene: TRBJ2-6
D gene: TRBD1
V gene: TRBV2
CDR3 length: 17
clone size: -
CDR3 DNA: TGTGCCAGCAGTGCTGAGGGGGCCATCTCTGGGGCCAACGTCCTGACTTTC
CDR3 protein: CASSAEGAISGANVLTF

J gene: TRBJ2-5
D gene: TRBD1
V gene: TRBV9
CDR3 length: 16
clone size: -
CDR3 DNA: TGTGCCAGCAGCGTAGGAACAGGGGCGCCGTCAGAGACCCAGTACTTC
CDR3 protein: CASSVGTGAPSETQYF

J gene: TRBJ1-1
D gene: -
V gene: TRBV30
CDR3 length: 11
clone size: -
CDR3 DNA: TGTGCCTCCGAGGCCGGCACTGAAGCTTTCTTT
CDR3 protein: CASEAGTEAFF

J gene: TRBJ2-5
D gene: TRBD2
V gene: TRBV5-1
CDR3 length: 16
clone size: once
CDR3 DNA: TGCGCCAGCAGCCTCGGGACTAGCGGGGGGAAAGAGACCCAGTACTTC
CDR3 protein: CASSLGTSGGKETQYF

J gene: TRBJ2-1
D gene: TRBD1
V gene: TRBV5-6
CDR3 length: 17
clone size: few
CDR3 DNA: TGTGCCAGCAGCTTACCCGGGACAGGGAGCTCCTACAATGAGCAGTTCTTC
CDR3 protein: CASSLPGTGSSYNEQFF

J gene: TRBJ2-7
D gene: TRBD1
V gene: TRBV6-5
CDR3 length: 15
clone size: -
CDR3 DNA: TGTGCCAGCAGCCATCGGGACAGGGGTTCCTACGAGCAGTACTTC
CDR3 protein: CASSHRDRGSYEQYF

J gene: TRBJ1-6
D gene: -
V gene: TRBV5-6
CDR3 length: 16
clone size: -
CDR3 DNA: TGTGCCAGCAGCTTCAGGCAGGACAGATATAATTCACCCCTCCACTTT
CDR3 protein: CASSFRQDRYNSPLHF

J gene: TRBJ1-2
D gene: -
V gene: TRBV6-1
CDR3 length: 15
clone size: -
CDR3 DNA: TGTGCCAGCAGCGACATTTGGAGGGATGGCTATGGCTACACCTTC
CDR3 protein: CASSDIWRDGYGYTF

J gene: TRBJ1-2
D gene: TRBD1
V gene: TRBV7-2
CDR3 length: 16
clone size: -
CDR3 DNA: TGTGCCAGCAGCTTAGTGCCTCCCGGGACAGGGTTGGGCTACACCTTC
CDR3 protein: CASSLVPPGTGLGYTF

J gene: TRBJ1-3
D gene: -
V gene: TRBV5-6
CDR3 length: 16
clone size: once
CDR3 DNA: TGTGCCAGCAGCTTCAGAGGACCCGGTAGGGGAAACACCATATATTTT
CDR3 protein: CASSFRGPGRGNTIYF

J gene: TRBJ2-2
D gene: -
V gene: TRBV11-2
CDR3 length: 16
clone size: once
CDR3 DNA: TGTGCCAGCAGCTCCATAGCGCCCCTGGCCACCGGGGAGCTGTTTTTT
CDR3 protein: CASSSIAPLATGELFF

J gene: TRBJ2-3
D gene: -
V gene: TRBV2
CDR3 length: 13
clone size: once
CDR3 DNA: TGTGCCAGCAGTGTCTCGGCGTTTGATACGCAGTATTTT
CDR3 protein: CASSVSAFDTQYF

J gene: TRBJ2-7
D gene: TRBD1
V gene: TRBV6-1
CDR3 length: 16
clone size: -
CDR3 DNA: TGTGCCAGCAGTGATAAGGACAGGGGCTACACCTACGAGCAGTACTTC
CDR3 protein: CASSDKDRGYTYEQYF

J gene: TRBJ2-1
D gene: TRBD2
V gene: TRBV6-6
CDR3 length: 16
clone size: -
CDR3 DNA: TGTGCCAGCAGTTGGACGACTAGCGGGGGTCAGGATGAGCAGTTCTTC
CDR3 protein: CASSWTTSGGQDEQFF

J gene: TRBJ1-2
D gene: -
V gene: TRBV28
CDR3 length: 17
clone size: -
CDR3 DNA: TGTGCCAGCAGTCCTAAAGGCCTCGTCCAGGAGAGCTATGGCTACACCTTC
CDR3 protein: CASSPKGLVQESYGYTF

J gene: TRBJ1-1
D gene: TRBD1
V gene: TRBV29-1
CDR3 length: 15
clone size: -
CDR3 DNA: TGCAGCGTTGGAGATACCACAGGGGGAGGGGCTGAAGCTTTCTTT
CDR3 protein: CSVGDTTGGGAEAFF

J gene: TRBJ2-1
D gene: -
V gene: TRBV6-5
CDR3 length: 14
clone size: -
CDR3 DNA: TGTGCCAGCAGTTACATCTGGGGCAGCAATGAGCAGTTCTTC
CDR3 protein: CASSYIWGSNEQFF

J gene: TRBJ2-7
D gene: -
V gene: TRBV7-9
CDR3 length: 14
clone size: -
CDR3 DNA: TGTGCCAGCAGCTTGGCAGGTTCAGGACACGAGCAGTACTTC
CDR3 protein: CASSLAGSGHEQYF

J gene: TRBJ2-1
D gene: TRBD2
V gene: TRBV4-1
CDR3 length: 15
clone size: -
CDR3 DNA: TGCGCCAGCAGCCCTAGCGGGAACCCCTACAATGAGCAGTTCTTC
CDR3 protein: CASSPSGNPYNEQFF